Following are 5 T cell receptor beta chains from one sample sequenced in a study of T cells in Graves' hyperthyroidism and ophthalmopathy (dated by TCRdb to the late 2010s). Library preparation was by multiplex PCR. Instrument on record: Illumina HiSeq 2000. The TCR beta CDR3 regions were amplified from the RNA transcripts. A first-round RT-PCR of the TCR CDR3 used the HTBI primer set with the Qiagen OneStep RT-PCR kit. Using fastp at Q25 and MiXCR, TCRdb reprocessed the public reads and kept productive beta chains. Rows matching on CDR3 protein sequence are summarized as one entry with the most common DNA and genes. In this sample the table shows hundreds of thousands of distinct CDR3 sequences, 15% to 19% of which occur a single time. Over 7.5% of the sample is taken by the ten largest. Sample: blood. These receptors all come from a woman between 18 and 30 years old with Graves' hyperthyroidism.

This clonotype was detected only a few times. V and J are TRBV19 and TRBJ1-1, with D possibly being TRBD1 (6 bases). V lost 5 bases and J 1 base, leaving 23 bases between the germline ends. The CDR3 sequence is 18 residues long. CDR1 and CDR2 (germline): LNHDA, SQIVND (reference sequence). CDR3 sequence: CASSLLGLTGTANTEAFF. CDR3 nucleotides: TGTGCCAGTAGTCTCCTAGGGCTTACAGGGACCGCGAACACTGAAGCTTTCTTT.

V and J are TRBV11-2 and TRBJ2-5; TRBD2 matches at 7 bases. The germline V gene has CDR1 SGHAT and CDR2 FQNNGV. Germline trimming cut 4 bases from V and 5 bases from J; bases unmatched to any gene: 10. The CDR3 extends over 15 amino acids. The CDR3 protein is CASSSGTGTTETQYF. For the CDR3, the DNA is TGTGCCAGCAGCTCGGGCACCGGGACTACGGAGACCCAGTACTTC.

This clonotype was found many times. The chain uses TRBV11-2 and TRBJ2-3; D perhaps matches TRBD2 (6 bases). The V end was cut by 10 bases, the J end by 3 bases, with 20 bases between. Germline CDR1 and CDR2: SGHAT and FQNNGV. The CDR3 contains 15 residues. The CDR3 DNA reads TGTGCCAAGTCTTCAGGCCGGGACTTAACAGATACGCAGTATTTT. It yields the protein CAKSSGRDLTDTQYF.

This clonotype was seen many times. This chain connects TRBV20-1 to TRBJ2-7; possibly TRBD2 for D (5 bases). CDR1 and CDR2 from the germline V gene are DFQATT and SNEGSKA (reference sequence). V was shortened by 4 bases and J by 5 bases, with 18 bases between the two germline ends. The CDR3 loop spans 14 amino acids. The chain's CDR3 is CSATLYEGTDEQYF. The CDR3 DNA reads TGCAGTGCTACGCTGTACGAGGGAACGGACGAGCAGTACTTC.

The chain employs TRBV7-9 and TRBJ1-4; 11 nucleotides match TRBD1. Germline V lookup: CDR1 SEHNR, CDR2 FQNEAQ (reference sequence). J gave up 8 bases and V 7 bases, and 3 bases lay outside the gene matches. The CDR3 sequence is 13 residues long. In nucleotides, the CDR3 is TGTGCCAGCATAGGGACAGGGGGAGAAAAACTGTTTTTT. Amino acids: CASIGTGGEKLFF.